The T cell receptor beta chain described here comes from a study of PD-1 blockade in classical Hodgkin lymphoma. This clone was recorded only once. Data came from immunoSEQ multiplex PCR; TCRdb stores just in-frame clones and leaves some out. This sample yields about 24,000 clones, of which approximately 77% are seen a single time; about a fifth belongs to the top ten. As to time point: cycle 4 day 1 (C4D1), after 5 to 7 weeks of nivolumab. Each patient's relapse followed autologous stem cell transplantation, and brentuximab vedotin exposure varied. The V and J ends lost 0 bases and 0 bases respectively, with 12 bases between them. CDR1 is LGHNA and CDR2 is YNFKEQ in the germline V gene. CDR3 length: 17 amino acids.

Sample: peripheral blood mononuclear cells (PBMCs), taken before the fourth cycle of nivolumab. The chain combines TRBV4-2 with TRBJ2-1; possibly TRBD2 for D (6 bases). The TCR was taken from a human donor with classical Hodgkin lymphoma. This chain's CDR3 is CASSQDSGTDSYNEQFF. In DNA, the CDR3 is TGTGCCAGCAGCCAAGACTCCGGGACTGACTCCTACAATGAGCAGTTCTTC.